A selection of T cell receptor beta chains follows, all from one sample in a study of T cells in Graves' hyperthyroidism and ophthalmopathy. TCRdb called the multiplex PCR reads again in MiXCR, with one record for every CDR3 protein. Of some 600,000 distinct CDR3 sequences in the sample, roughly 13% were seen once. The specimen sequenced was blood. The receptors come from a woman between 25 and 40 years old with Graves' hyperthyroidism that later progressed to Graves' ophthalmopathy. CDR3s include the opening cysteine and the closing phenylalanine or tryptophan. The order of the fields is clone size, J gene, D gene, V gene, CDR3 DNA, CDR3 protein. The D gene is left open where the match is weak. The listing skips clone size in some rows; elsewhere it reads once, few, many or a size class.

>many|TRBJ1-2|-|TRBV19
TGTGCCAGTAGCGCTACTGGGGGCCGCCACAGTGGCTACACCTTC
CASSATGGRHSGYTF
>many|TRBJ2-7|TRBD2|TRBV25-1
TGTGCCAGCAGTGAACAGTATAGCGGGAGCGACGAGCAGTACTTC
CASSEQYSGSDEQYF
>-|TRBJ1-1|-|TRBV20-1
TGCAGTGCTAGAGAAAACGCGGAGAACACTGAAGCTTTCTTT
CSARENAENTEAFF
>few|TRBJ2-7|-|TRBV27
TGTGCCACAAGGACAGCTAACCTCTACGAGCAGTACTTC
CATRTANLYEQYF
>few|TRBJ2-1|-|TRBV19
TGTGCCAGTAGTTTGGTCCAGTGGAACTATGAGCAGTTCTTC
CASSLVQWNYEQFF
>many|TRBJ2-2|-|TRBV11-2
TGTGCCAGCAGCCCAGGCGAGTACGGGGAGCTGTTTTTT
CASSPGEYGELFF
>few|TRBJ2-7|TRBD1|TRBV3-1
TGTGCCAGCAGCGAAAATCCGGGACAGGGCTACGAGCAGTACTTC
CASSENPGQGYEQYF
>many|TRBJ1-2|TRBD1|TRBV12-3/TRBV12-4
TGTGCCAGCATGCAGGGGGACCATGGCTACACCTTC
CASMQGDHGYTF
>many|TRBJ2-5|TRBD1|TRBV27
TGTGCCAGCAGTTGGGACAGGACCCACCAGACCCAGTACTTC
CASSWDRTHQTQYF
>many|TRBJ2-7|TRBD1|TRBV19
TGTGCCAGTAGTATAGACGGGACAGGGGGAAACTACGAGCAGTACTTC
CASSIDGTGGNYEQYF
>-|TRBJ2-2|-|TRBV9
TGTGCCAGCAGCCGGGCGGAGCCCACCGGGGAGCTGTTTTTT
CASSRAEPTGELFF
>-|TRBJ2-1|-|TRBV19
TGTGCCAGTAGTATGGACTCGGCAGGGAGCTACAATGAGCAGTTCTTC
CASSMDSAGSYNEQFF
>-|TRBJ2-7|TRBD1|TRBV6-2/TRBV6-3
TGTGCCAGCAGTTACATAGGGACAGGGGAGGGCTACGAGCAGTACTTC
CASSYIGTGEGYEQYF
>-|TRBJ1-1|-|TRBV18
TGTGCCAGCTCACCAGCATCTGAAGCTTTCTTT
CASSPASEAFF
>many|TRBJ1-1|-|TRBV6-1
TGTGCCAGCATAACAGGGTTGGGGAACACTGAAGCTTTCTTT
CASITGLGNTEAFF
>many|TRBJ1-2|-|TRBV7-2
TGTGCCAGCAGCCCGGGAGGGGTTAGTAGGGGATACTATGGCTACACCTTC
CASSPGGVSRGYYGYTF
>many|TRBJ2-7|-|TRBV5-1
TGCGCCAGCAGCTTGGTTCTGGAGAGCTCCTACGAGCAGTACTTC
CASSLVLESSYEQYF
>-|TRBJ1-1|TRBD1|TRBV27
TGTGCCAGCAGTACGCCAGACGGACAGGGGGGGAACACTGAAGCTTTCTTT
CASSTPDGQGGNTEAFF
>once|TRBJ2-3|TRBD1|TRBV18
TGTGCCAGCTCACCACCGGGGACAGGGGGCACAGATACGCAGTATTTT
CASSPPGTGGTDTQYF
>many|TRBJ2-2|TRBD1|TRBV30
TGTGCCTGGAGTGTACAGGGGGACGGGGAGCTGTTTTTT
CAWSVQGDGELFF
>few|TRBJ1-5|-|TRBV5-1
TGCGCCAGCAGCCCGGATGGGTACAATCAGCCCCAGCATTTT
CASSPDGYNQPQHF
>-|TRBJ2-7|-|TRBV29-1
TGCGGCGCGCAGAACAACAGGGCTCCCTACGAGCAGTACTTC
CGAQNNRAPYEQYF
>many|TRBJ1-1|-|TRBV11-1
TGTGCCAGCAGCTTAGATACAGGGACAAACACTGAAGCTTTCTTT
CASSLDTGTNTEAFF
>many|TRBJ2-1|-|TRBV7-3
TGTGCCAGCACCGAAGGTGGTAGCGCCAATGAGCAGTTCTTC
CASTEGGSANEQFF
>many|TRBJ2-1|-|TRBV12-3/TRBV12-4
TGTGCCAGCAGTAAGGGGGTAGTGAATGAGCAGTTCTTC
CASSKGVVNEQFF
>many|TRBJ2-3|TRBD2|TRBV20-1
TGCAGTGCTAGGGGTCAGGGAGGGACAGATACGCAGTATTTT
CSARGQGGTDTQYF
>few|TRBJ2-6|-|TRBV5-1
TGCGCCAGCAGCGCTGCTTCCTCTGGGGCCAACGTCCTGACTTTC
CASSAASSGANVLTF
>few|TRBJ2-1|-|TRBV27
TGTGCCAGCAGCTACCAGGAGTACAATGAGCAGTTCTTC
CASSYQEYNEQFF
>many|TRBJ1-1|-|TRBV27
TGTGCCAGCAGTTTAACGCAGGACACTGAAGCTTTCTTT
CASSLTQDTEAFF
>few|TRBJ2-7|-|TRBV6-6
TGTGCCAGCAGTTACTCGAAGCCGGGAGCCACCTACGAGCAGTACTTC
CASSYSKPGATYEQYF
>many|TRBJ1-4|TRBD1|TRBV30
TGTGCCTGGAGTGTACAGGGGGCGGGGAAACTGTTTTTT
CAWSVQGAGKLFF
>many|TRBJ2-1|-|TRBV2
TGTGCCAGCAGTGAAGCGCTGCGGGATGCCCCCGTCCCTTACAATGAGCAGTTCTTC
CASSEALRDAPVPYNEQFF
>many|TRBJ2-3|TRBD1|TRBV6-2/TRBV6-3
TGTGCCAGCAGGTCACTCAGGGGGCCTAACACAGATACGCAGTATTTT
CASRSLRGPNTDTQYF
>many|TRBJ2-7|-|TRBV27
TGTGCCAGCAGTTCCCGACTGGAACCTTACGAGCAGTACTTC
CASSSRLEPYEQYF
>many|TRBJ1-4|TRBD1|TRBV5-1
TGCGCCAGCAGCGCACACCGGGACAGGGGGCTCACTAATGAAAAACTGTTTTTT
CASSAHRDRGLTNEKLFF
>few|TRBJ1-2|-|TRBV11-2
TGTGCCAGCAGCTTAGCGGGCGGTCCTAACTATGGCTACACCTTC
CASSLAGGPNYGYTF
>few|TRBJ2-7|-|TRBV11-2
TGTGCCAGCAGCTCGAGCACTGCCGTAAACGAGCAGTACTTC
CASSSSTAVNEQYF
>many|TRBJ2-2|TRBD1|TRBV11-2
TGTGCCAGCAGCCCGACAGGGAGAAACACCGGGGAGCTGTTTTTT
CASSPTGRNTGELFF
>many|TRBJ2-5|TRBD1|TRBV30
TGTGCCTGGGAACCGGGACAGAGGGAGACCCAGTACTTC
CAWEPGQRETQYF
>many|TRBJ2-7|TRBD2|TRBV30
TGTGCCTGGGCCTCTAGCGGGGACGAGCAGTACTTC
CAWASSGDEQYF
>-|TRBJ2-7|-|TRBV18
TGTGGCAGCTCATCCCGGAGCACCTACGAGCAGTACTTC
CGSSSRSTYEQYF
>few|TRBJ1-4|-|TRBV27
TGTGCCAGCAGTTTAATGGTGAATGAAAAACTGTTTTTT
CASSLMVNEKLFF
>-|TRBJ2-3|TRBD2|TRBV6-5
TGTGCCAGCAGTTACTCTAGCGGGAGCTTTGGAGATACGCAGTATTTT
CASSYSSGSFGDTQYF
>many|TRBJ1-1|-|TRBV5-1
TGCGCCAGCAGCTTGGCAGGGGTGAGGACTGAAGCTTTCTTT
CASSLAGVRTEAFF
>many|TRBJ2-1|-|TRBV20-1
TGCAGTGCTAGAGATCAGGGGGGGACATTATACCTCCAGCAGTTCTTC
CSARDQGGTLYLQQFF
>-|TRBJ2-7|TRBD2|TRBV19
TGTGCCAGTAGCCGGACTAGCGGGGGCCTAAACCCATACGAGCAGTACTTC
CASSRTSGGLNPYEQYF
>many|TRBJ2-4|-|TRBV2
TGTGCCAGCAACGCTAGCGTTCAAAACATTCAGTACTTC
CASNASVQNIQYF
>many|TRBJ2-5|-|TRBV20-1
TGCAGTGCTAGATGGGTGTTTAGGGAGACCCAGTACTTC
CSARWVFRETQYF
>few|TRBJ2-7|-|TRBV4-2
TGTGCCAGCAGCCAGCTATCACTGGCACCCTACGAGCAGTACTTC
CASSQLSLAPYEQYF
>-|TRBJ2-1|-|TRBV7-3
TGTGCCAGCAGCTTGTCATCGGGGGGACAAAGCTCCTACAATGAGCAGTTCTTC
CASSLSSGGQSSYNEQFF